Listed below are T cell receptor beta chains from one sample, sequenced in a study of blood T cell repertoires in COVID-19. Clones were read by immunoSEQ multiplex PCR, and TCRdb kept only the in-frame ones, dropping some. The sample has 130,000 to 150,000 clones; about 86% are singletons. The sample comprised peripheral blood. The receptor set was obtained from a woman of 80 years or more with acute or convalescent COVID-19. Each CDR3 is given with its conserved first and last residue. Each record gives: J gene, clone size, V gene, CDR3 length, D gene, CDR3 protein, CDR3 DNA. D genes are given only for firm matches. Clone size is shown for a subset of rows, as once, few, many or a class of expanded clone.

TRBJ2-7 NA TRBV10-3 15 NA CAISESVGPSYEQYF TGTGCCATCAGTGAGTCAGTCGGTCCCTCCTACGAGCAGTACTTC
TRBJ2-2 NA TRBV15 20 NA CATSRDPPAGANTNTGELFF TGTGCCACCAGCAGAGATCCCCCGGCGGGGGCCAACACGAACACCGGGGAGCTGTTTTTT
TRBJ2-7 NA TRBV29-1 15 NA CSVEVEEDRHYEQYF TGCAGCGTTGAAGTAGAGGAGGACAGACACTACGAGCAGTACTTC
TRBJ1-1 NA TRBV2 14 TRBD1 CASRVGTANTEAFF TGTGCCAGCAGGGTAGGGACAGCGAACACTGAAGCTTTCTTT
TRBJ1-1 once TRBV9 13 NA CASSVGTTTEAFF TGTGCCAGCAGCGTAGGGACAACCACTGAAGCTTTCTTT
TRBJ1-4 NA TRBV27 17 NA CASSLGGGLATNEKLFF TGTGCCAGCAGTTTAGGCGGGGGATTGGCAACTAATGAAAAACTGTTTTTT
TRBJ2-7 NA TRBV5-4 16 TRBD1 CASSSRTGVVSYEQYF TGTGCCAGCAGCTCCCGGACAGGGGTGGTCTCCTACGAGCAGTACTTC
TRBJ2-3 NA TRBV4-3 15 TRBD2 CASSQGTRGGDTQYF TGCGCCAGCAGCCAAGGGACTAGGGGTGGGGATACGCAGTATTTT
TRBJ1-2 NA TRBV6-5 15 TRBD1 CASLKNRGTNYGYTF TGTGCCAGCCTAAAGAACAGGGGGACAAACTATGGCTACACCTTC
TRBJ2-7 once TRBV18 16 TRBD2 CASSPLGGSSSYEQYF TGTGCCAGCTCACCTCTGGGGGGGTCCAGCTCCTACGAGCAGTACTTC
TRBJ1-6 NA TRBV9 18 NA CASSPQRTASSYNSPLHF TGTGCCAGCAGCCCCCAGAGGACAGCTAGCTCCTATAATTCACCCCTCCACTTT
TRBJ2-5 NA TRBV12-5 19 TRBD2 CASGPSPHTSGGFQETQYF TGTGCTAGTGGTCCCTCCCCTCATACATCCGGGGGGTTTCAAGAGACCCAGTACTTC
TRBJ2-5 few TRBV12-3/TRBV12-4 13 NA CASSLARKETQYF TGTGCCAGCAGTTTGGCCCGAAAGGAGACCCAGTACTTC
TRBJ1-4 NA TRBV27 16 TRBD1 CASSWDRVTANEKLFF TGTGCCAGCAGCTGGGACAGGGTAACGGCTAATGAAAAACTGTTTTTT
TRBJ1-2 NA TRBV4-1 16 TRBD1 CASSLGGQANSYGYTF TGCGCCAGCAGCCTCGGGGGACAGGCAAATTCCTATGGCTACACCTTC
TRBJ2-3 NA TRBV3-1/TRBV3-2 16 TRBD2 CASSQDASGGTDTQYF TGTGCCAGCAGCCAAGATGCTAGCGGGGGCACAGATACGCAGTATTTT
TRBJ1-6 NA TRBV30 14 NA CAWEGLGYNSPLHF TGTGCCTGGGAGGGGTTGGGCTATAATTCACCCCTCCACTTT
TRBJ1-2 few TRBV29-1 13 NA CSVADSPSYGYTF TGCAGCGTTGCCGACAGTCCAAGCTATGGCTACACCTTC
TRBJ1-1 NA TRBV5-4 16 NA CASSSPPGRGNTEAFF TGTGCCAGCAGCTCCCCCCCAGGCAGGGGAAACACTGAAGCTTTCTTT
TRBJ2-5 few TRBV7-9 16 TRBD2 CASIVSGGAFKETQYF TGTGCCAGCATCGTTAGCGGGGGGGCTTTCAAGGAGACCCAGTACTTC
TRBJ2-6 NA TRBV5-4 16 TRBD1 CASSDGTDLRANVLTF TGTGCCAGCAGCGACGGGACAGACCTTCGGGCCAACGTCCTGACTTTC
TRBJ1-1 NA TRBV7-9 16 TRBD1 CASSGQTGAMNTEAFF TGTGCCAGCAGCGGGCAGACAGGGGCTATGAACACTGAAGCTTTCTTT
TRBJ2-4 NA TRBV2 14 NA CASSDPLAKNIQYF TGTGCCAGCAGTGATCCCCTAGCCAAAAACATTCAGTACTTC
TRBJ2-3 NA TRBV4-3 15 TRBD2 CASSPLAGGAYTQYF TGCGCCAGCAGCCCACTAGCGGGGGGGGCCTATACGCAGTATTTT
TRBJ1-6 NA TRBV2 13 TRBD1 CASRGPDRAPLHF TGTGCCAGCAGAGGACCTGACAGGGCACCCCTCCACTTT
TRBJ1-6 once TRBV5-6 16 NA CASSPQGHQNNSPLHF TGTGCCAGCAGCCCCCAGGGGCACCAAAATAATTCACCCCTCCACTTT
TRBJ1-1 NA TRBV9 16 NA CASSANTLQQNTEAFF TGTGCCAGCAGCGCCAACACTCTACAGCAGAACACTGAAGCTTTCTTT
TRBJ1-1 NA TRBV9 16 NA CASSVGIPGQNTEAFF TGTGCCAGCAGCGTAGGTATTCCTGGGCAGAACACTGAAGCTTTCTTT
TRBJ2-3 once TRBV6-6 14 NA CASNDAGATDTQYF TGTGCCAGCAATGATGCGGGGGCGACAGATACGCAGTATTTT
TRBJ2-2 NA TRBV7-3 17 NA CASSLSRGTSNTGELFF TGTGCCAGCAGCCTAAGCAGGGGAACCTCGAACACCGGGGAGCTGTTTTTT
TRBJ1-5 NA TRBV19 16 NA CASSSERAPARQPQHF TGTGCCAGTAGTTCAGAGCGTGCCCCAGCCCGTCAGCCCCAGCATTTT
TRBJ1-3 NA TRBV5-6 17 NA CASSLGPRGHSGNTIYF TGTGCCAGCAGCTTGGGCCCCCGAGGCCATTCAGGAAACACCATATATTTT
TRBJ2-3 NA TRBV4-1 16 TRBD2 CASSLRPGGYTDTQYF TGCGCCAGCAGCCTTCGGCCGGGGGGGTACACAGATACGCAGTATTTT
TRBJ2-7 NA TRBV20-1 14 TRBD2 CSASLIAGGFEQYF TGCAGTGCTAGTCTAATAGCGGGGGGTTTCGAGCAGTACTTC
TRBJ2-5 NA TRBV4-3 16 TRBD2 CASSQTSGGQGETQYF TGCGCCAGCAGCCAAACTAGCGGGGGCCAAGGGGAGACCCAGTACTTC